Below, 9 T cell receptor beta chains from the same sample are listed, as sequenced in a study of shared clonotypes between healthy human individuals. Sequencing was performed with immunoSEQ multiplex PCR; in TCRdb, only in-frame clones are kept and a portion is missing. The sample lists 2,500,000 or so clones; just over 90% were seen once. The sequencing input was naive CD4+ T cells sorted from blood. Stated subset: CD45RA+ positively selected. The receptors were sampled from a man between 18 and 35 years old in good health.

The chain links TRBV19 to TRBJ2-2, with D unresolved. V lost 3 bases, J lost 4 bases, and 15 bases lay in between. Germline-derived CDR1 and CDR2 are LNHDA and SQIVND (reference sequence). The CDR3 runs 16 residues. The CDR3 is CASSILTPRGTGELFF. CDR3 bases: TGTGCCAGTAGTATCCTCACACCTCGTGGCACCGGGGAGCTGTTTTTT.

V and J are TRBV4-1 and TRBJ2-7, with 10 positions matching TRBD2. The V segment lost 0 bases and the J segment 5 bases; nucleotides outside the gene matches: 7. Germline-derived CDR1 and CDR2 are MGHRA and YSYEKL. This CDR3 has 16 residues. CDR3 DNA: TGCGCCAGCAGCCAAGATTTGGTAGCGGGGGGCGACGAGCAGTACTTC. Its translation is CASSQDLVAGGDEQYF.

Turning to this clone: The same CDR3 can be traced to other DNA sequences in this sample. V is TRBV7-8 and J is TRBJ2-3; D gene unclear. The V end was cut by 1 base, the J end by 4 bases, with 6 bases between. Germline V lookup: CDR1 SGHVS, CDR2 FQNEAQ. CDR3 length equals 13 residues. The CDR3 DNA is TGTGCCAGCAGCTTAGGCGGCGCAGATACGCAGTATTTT. Its protein product is CASSLGGADTQYF.

The rearrangement links TRBV10-3 to TRBJ2-1; possibly TRBD1 for D (5 bases). CDR1 and CDR2 from the germline V gene are ENHRY and SYGVKD. The CDR3 extends over 15 amino acids. V was shortened by 6 bases and J by 7 bases, with 19 bases between the two germline ends. The CDR3, as DNA: TGTGCCATCAGATCCTTTAGCCAGGGTGCGAATGAGCAGTTCTTC. This sequence encodes CAIRSFSQGANEQFF.

The chain is built from TRBV5-8 and TRBJ2-7; D may correspond to TRBD1 or TRBD2 (6 bases each). CDR3 length: 17 residues. Germline values: CDR1 SGHTS, CDR2 YDEGEE. V was cut by 5 bases and J by 1 base, with 22 bases left in between. The CDR3 region has the DNA TGTGCCAGCAGGATGGGAAGGGGGGTAATTAGTTCCTACGAGCAGTACTTC. Amino acid sequence: CASRMGRGVISSYEQYF.

On this clone itself: This sample also contains other DNA sequences that code for the same CDR3. This chain connects TRBV30 to TRBJ2-7, with 12 bases that match TRBD1. This CDR3 region has 14 residues. Losses at the gene ends were 2 bases for V and 4 bases for J; bases not matched to a gene: 3. The germline V gene encodes CDR1 GTSNPN and CDR2 SVGIG (reference sequence). The chain's CDR3 is CAWSPGQGAYEQYF. For the CDR3, the DNA is TGTGCCTGGAGTCCGGGACAGGGGGCTTACGAGCAGTACTTC.

This clone appeared a few times. The J gene is TRBJ1-1, the V gene TRBV29-1; D ambiguous. The CDR3 is 12 amino acids. Germline V gene lookup returns CDR1 SQVTM and CDR2 ANQGSEA. Trimming took off 4 bases at V and 3 bases at J, with 9 bases between the two ends. For the CDR3, the DNA is TGCAGCGTTGTAAGACACGACACTGAAGCTTTCTTT. Translating gives CSVVRHDTEAFF.

For this clone: Other DNA sequences in this sample translate to the same CDR3. This sequence joins TRBV19 and TRBJ2-7, with 10 bases fitting TRBD1. Germline CDR1 LNHDA, CDR2 SQIVND (reference sequence). The J segment lost 3 bases and the V segment lost 1 base, leaving 3 bases of the junction unmatched. The CDR3 sequence is 15 residues long. The CDR3, as DNA: TGTGCCAGTAGTATAGGGGGACAGGGGATCTACGAGCAGTACTTC. This encodes CASSIGGQGIYEQYF.

The CDR3, as DNA: TGTGCCAGCAGCGTAGAAATATGGGACTCCCTCTACGAGCAGTACTTC. Amino acid sequence: CASSVEIWDSLYEQYF. The rearrangement uses TRBV9 and TRBJ2-7, with D maybe TRBD2 (6 bases). Trimming pared 0 bases from V and 3 bases from J, leaving 16 bases between. Germline V gene lookup returns CDR1 SGDLS and CDR2 YYNGEE. The CDR3 loop spans 16 amino acids.